This entry lists 13 T cell receptor beta chains sequenced from one sample in a study of tumor-infiltrating lymphocytes in primary liver carcinoma. A primer matching the constant region was used to make TCR beta cDNA from 500 to 650 ng of total RNA. A slightly modified ARM-PCR protocol with three nested multiplex PCR rounds produced these TCR beta libraries. The study ran its first two PCR rounds for 9 to 10 cycles each, using TRBV1-TRBV30 forward primers and a C-beta reverse primer. TCRdb processed the multiplex PCR reads anew with MiXCR; each CDR3 protein has one entry. The sample yields approximately 190,000 distinct CDR3 sequences, around four fifths seen once. From unsorted bulk tissue weighing about 20-33 mg, DNA and RNA were co-extracted. The sample taken for sequencing was tumor tissue from primary liver carcinoma. These receptors were taken from a man aged 35 to 55 with primary liver carcinoma and hepatitis B virus infection.

In regard to this clonotype: The junction differs from germline at one of its ends, possibly a read error. This chain uses TRBV6-2 or TRBV6-3 with TRBJ2-7; the D gene is possibly TRBD2 (5 bases). Germline V CDR1 and CDR2: MNHEY, SVGEGT. The CDR3 is made up of 16 amino acids. CDR3 bases: TGTGCCAGCAGTTACTCGAGTATCGACTATTCCTACAAGCAGTATTTC. Its protein is CASSYSSIDYSYKQYF.

Note on this clonotype: A junction end diverges from the germline sequence, so it may reflect a read error. The rearrangement uses TRBV6-1 and TRBJ2-3; no clear D gene. The CDR3 runs 13 residues. CDR1 MNHNS and CDR2 SASEGT come from the germline V gene. Written as DNA, the CDR3 is TGTGCCATCACATCGGGCTTCACAGATATGCAGTATTTT. Its translation: CAITSGFTDMQYF.

Comments on this clonotype: The junction and the germline gene differ at one end; a read error may be behind it. The rearrangement uses TRBV5-4 and TRBJ2-1, with D possibly matching TRBD2 (5 bases). Per germline, CDR1 SGHNT and CDR2 YYREEE (reference sequence). There are 15 residues in the CDR3. In DNA form, the CDR3 reads TGTGCAAGCAGCGCGGGTAGTGGGGCCTACAATGAGCAGTTCTTC. Amino acids: CASSAGSGAYNEQFF. Full variable domain (missing parts from reference TRBV5-4 and TRBJ2-1): ETGVTQSPTHLIKTRGQQVTLRCSSQSGHNTVSWYQQALGQGPQFIFQYYREEENGRGNFPPRFSGLQFPNYSSELNVNALELDDSALYLCASSAGSGAYNEQFFGPGTRLTVL.

This clonotype has ten or more counts. The V and J genes are TRBV5-5 and TRBJ2-1, with 10 bases matching TRBD2. In germline, CDR1 is SGHKS, CDR2 YYEKEE (reference sequence). V lost 4 bases and J lost 7; bases outside the gene matches: 14. This CDR3 is built from 17 residues. CDR3 coding DNA: TGTGCCAGCAGCCGGGCTCTAGGCCTAGCGGGAGAAAATGAGCAGTTCTTC. Amino acids: CASSRALGLAGENEQFF.

V gene TRBV7-9 combines with J gene TRBJ2-3, with D possibly being TRBD1 or TRBD2 (7 bases each). Trimming left V 5 bases short and J 9 bases short, with 27 bases between. Germline CDR1 and CDR2: SEHNR and FQNEAQ (reference sequence). The CDR3 runs to 17 residues. The CDR3 reads CASSKGGSGASRRTQYF. The DNA of the CDR3 is TGTGCCAGCAGCAAAGGGGGCAGCGGGGCCAGCAGGAGAACGCAGTATTTT.

Worth noting for this clonotype: One end of the junction varies from germline; a read error may be responsible. This chain joins TRBV11-3 and TRBJ2-3; 7 positions match TRBD2. Looked up from germline, CDR1 is SGHNT and CDR2 is YENEEA. The CDR3 is 15 amino acids. This CDR3 is CASTFNGRRTDTQYF. In DNA, the CDR3 is TGCGCCAGCACCTTTAACGGGAGGCGGACAGATACGCAGTATTTT.

The rearrangement uses TRBV11-1 and TRBJ2-4, with 13 bases aligning to TRBD2. Germline assignment: CDR1 SGHAT and CDR2 FQDESV (reference sequence). Trimming at V came to 7 bases and at J to 10 bases, leaving 16 bases not matched to a gene. This CDR3 has 17 amino acids. The CDR3 loop reads CASNFPGTSGTRKIQYF. In DNA, the CDR3 is TGTGCCAGCAATTTTCCCGGGACTAGCGGGACCAGAAAGATTCAGTACTTC.

V is TRBV11-1 and J is TRBJ2-7; tentatively, D is TRBD2 (6 bases). Germline CDR1 reads SGHAT; CDR2 reads FQDESV (reference sequence). This CDR3 has 13 amino acids. Trimming left V 4 bases short and J 7 bases short, with 14 bases between. CDR3 in amino acids: CASSSSRDSEQYF. DNA for the CDR3: TGTGCCAGCAGCTCCTCGCGGGATAGTGAGCAGTACTTC.

This clonotype has just one count. Relative to the germline gene, one junction end is altered; a read error may explain this. This chain uses TRBV12-3 or TRBV12-4 with TRBJ2-3; D not certain. The CDR3 totals 12 residues. CDR3: CASSFIIDTHYF. CDR3 coding DNA: TGTGCCAGCAGTTTTATCATAGATACGCACTATTTT.

The chain uses TRBV6-1 and TRBJ2-3; 13 bases agree with TRBD2. The CDR3 sequence is 14 residues long. Germline trimming cut 11 bases from V and 9 bases from J; bases unmatched to any gene: 11. Germline CDR1 reads MNHNS; CDR2 reads SASEGT. This CDR3 reads CACGLAGETYTQYF. CDR3 nucleotides: TGTGCCTGCGGACTAGCGGGAGAAACATACACGCAGTATTTT.

CDR3 nucleotides: TGTGCCAGCAGCTTCAAGGGACTGCTGGACAGTGAGCAGTTCTTC. Translation gives CASSFKGLLDSEQFF. The chain joins TRBV11-1 to TRBJ2-1; D tentatively fits TRBD1 or TRBD2 (6 bases each). Trimming left V 3 bases short and J 9 bases short, with 18 bases between. Germline loops: CDR1 SGHAT, CDR2 FQDESV (reference sequence). This CDR3 is 15 amino acids long.

This sequence joins TRBV30 and TRBJ1-5, with 11 positions matching TRBD1. J was trimmed by 9 bases and V by 2 bases; bases with no gene match: 6. Germline CDR1 is GTSNPN and CDR2 is SVGIG (reference sequence). The CDR3 is made up of 14 amino acids. The CDR3 bases are TGTGCCTGGAGTCGGACAGGGGGCAATGTGCCCCAGCATTTT. Its translation is CAWSRTGGNVPQHF.

The chain uses TRBV6-5 and TRBJ2-1; D might be TRBD2 (5 bases). V lost 5 bases and J 7 bases, leaving 15 bases between the germline ends. Germline V lookup: CDR1 MNHEY, CDR2 SVGAGI. This CDR3 is built from 14 residues. The DNA for the CDR3 is TGTGCCAGCAGTCACCAGACTAATTTTAATGAGCAGTTCTTC. Protein: CASSHQTNFNEQFF.